This T cell receptor (beta chain) was profiled in a study of cytomegalovirus exposure and HLA in healthy donors. Study observations and caveats: Follow-up analysis seemed to connect common viral pathogens with several of the most significant clusters identified. Most CMV-associated TCR beta chains appeared HLA-restricted in a later analysis. A later analysis linked a missense DCLRE1C variant to TCR beta V- and J-gene trimming.

Regarding this clone: Its antigen is unidentified.

PCR used 60 Vbeta primers and 13 Jbeta primers. As processed by the authors: In a later analysis, about 11 million of approximately 81 million unique beta chains occurred in at least two donors. The method was immunoSEQ multiplex PCR; TCRdb's version includes in-frame clones alone and lacks a portion of them. Clone size and the V and J calls come from that table; the DNA yielded D and trimming. The table lists about 180,000 clones, around 80% of them singletons. V was shortened by 7 bases and J by 0 bases, with 7 bases between the two germline ends. The CDR3 spans 13 residues. From germline, CDR1 is LNHDA and CDR2 SQIVND (reference sequence).

The sequence derives from a woman aged 25-40 years in good health and CMV-seronegative. The material sequenced was PBMCs. This chain uses TRBV19 with TRBJ1-3, with unresolved D. DNA for the CDR3: TGTGCCAGTACCCCGTACTCTGGAAACACCATATATTTT. Translating gives CASTPYSGNTIYF.